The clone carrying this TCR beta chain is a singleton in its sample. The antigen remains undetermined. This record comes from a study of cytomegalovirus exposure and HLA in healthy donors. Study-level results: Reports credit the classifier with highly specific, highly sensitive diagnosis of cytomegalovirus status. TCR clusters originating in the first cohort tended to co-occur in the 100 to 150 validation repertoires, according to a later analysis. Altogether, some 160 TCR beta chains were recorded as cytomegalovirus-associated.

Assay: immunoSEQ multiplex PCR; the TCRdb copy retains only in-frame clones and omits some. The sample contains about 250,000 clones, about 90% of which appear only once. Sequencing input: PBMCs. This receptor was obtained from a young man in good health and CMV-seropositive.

The CDR3 DNA reads TGTGCTAGTGGTTTGGGAGGATCGGGGGGCTACAATGAGCAGTTCTTC. Protein sequence: CASGLGGSGGYNEQFF. The chain is built from TRBV12-5 and TRBJ2-1; TRBD2 aligns across 7 bases. Germline V CDR1 and CDR2: LGHNT, FRNRAP. The V gene end was trimmed by 1 base and the J gene end by 3 bases; junction bases not matched to a gene: 6. This CDR3 spans 16 amino acids.